The 32 T cell receptor beta chains given below trace back to one sample, sequenced in a study of blood T cell repertoires in COVID-19. The method was immunoSEQ multiplex PCR; TCRdb's version includes in-frame clones alone and lacks a portion of them. The table has just over 25,000 clones, 90% seen once. What was sequenced was peripheral blood. These receptors all come from a human donor in a cohort sampled during active COVID-19.

This clone was counted only a few times. The V call is TRBV9, the J call TRBJ2-7, with 9 nucleotides matching TRBD2. CDR1 and CDR2 (germline): SGDLS, YYNGEE. The CDR3 has 15 residues. Trimming removed 4 bases from V and 6 bases from J; junction bases left unmatched: 11. The CDR3 sequence is CASSSIAGAHGEQYF. CDR3 in DNA: TGTGCCAGCAGCTCCATAGCGGGAGCGCACGGCGAGCAGTACTTC.

The gene calls are TRBV19 and TRBJ2-1; a weak D match, TRBD2 (7 bases). The V gene's germline CDR1 is LNHDA and CDR2 SQIVND (reference sequence). This CDR3 has 15 amino acids. Trimming stripped 6 bases from V and 2 bases from J, with 14 bases between. The chain's CDR3 is CASSPRGGAYNEQFF. As DNA, the CDR3 is TGTGCCAGTAGCCCGAGGGGGGGGGCCTACAATGAGCAGTTCTTC.

V gene TRBV29-1 combines with J gene TRBJ2-6; D is ambiguous. CDR3 length: 14 amino acids. Germline V gene lookup returns CDR1 SQVTM and CDR2 ANQGSEA. The ends were cut back, 4 bases at V and 1 base at J, with 8 bases in the middle. The CDR3, as DNA: TGCAGCGTTGCAGGAATTTCTGGGGCCAACGTCCTGACTTTC. Protein sequence: CSVAGISGANVLTF.

This sequence joins TRBV10-3 and TRBJ1-2; 8 bases map to TRBD1. The length of the CDR3 is 12 residues. In germline, CDR1 is ENHRY, CDR2 SYGVKD. V shed 8 bases and J 5 bases; nucleotides not matched to a gene: 4. CDR3 nucleotides: TGTGCCATCGGACAGGGTTTATATGGCTACACCTTC. The encoded protein is CAIGQGLYGYTF.

The CDR3 DNA follows: TGTGCCAGTAGTATGCATCTCCGGGGGGGACCGAACACTGAAGCTTTCTTT. It translates to CASSMHLRGGPNTEAFF. The rearrangement uses TRBV19 and TRBJ1-1; a weak D match, TRBD1 (5 bases). The CDR3 has 17 residues. Germline CDR1 LNHDA, CDR2 SQIVND (reference sequence). Trimming removed 3 bases at V and 1 base at J, with 18 bases between.

The V and J genes are TRBV5-5 and TRBJ1-2; D may be TRBD1 (6 bases). The CDR3 is 16 residues long. Germline-derived CDR1 and CDR2 are SGHKS and YYEKEE (reference sequence). The V and J ends lost 4 bases and 4 bases respectively, with 20 bases between them. The CDR3 nucleotides read TGTGCCAGCAGCACCCGACAGGATAACGAGATCTATGGCTACACCTTC. This translates into CASSTRQDNEIYGYTF.

This clone was counted between two and nine times. V and J are TRBV6-1 and TRBJ1-1; no clear D gene. CDR1 MNHNS and CDR2 SASEGT come from the germline V gene. The germline V and J ends were trimmed by 1 base and 0 bases, with 21 bases remaining between them. This CDR3 has 19 residues. The CDR3 reads CASSEDPTRYSNMNTEAFF. DNA of the CDR3: TGTGCCAGCAGTGAAGACCCTACCAGGTACTCGAACATGAACACTGAAGCTTTCTTT.

The chain has TRBV3-1 (or the pseudogene TRBV3-2) and TRBJ1-1, with D perhaps matching TRBD1 (6 bases). The germline V gene encodes CDR1 LGHDT and CDR2 YNNKEL (reference sequence). V was trimmed by 2 bases and J by 0 bases, leaving 16 bases between them. The CDR3 has 17 amino acids. CDR3 sequence: CASSQRGGSGMNTEAFF. CDR3 nucleotides: TGTGCCAGCAGCCAACGCGGGGGCTCAGGCATGAACACTGAAGCTTTCTTT.

This chain connects TRBV3-1 (or the pseudogene TRBV3-2) to TRBJ2-2; D unclear. Germline V gives CDR1 LGHDT, CDR2 YNNKEL (reference sequence). The CDR3 spans 12 residues. Between the trimmed V and J ends, which lost 3 bases and 6 bases, there was a span of 5 bases. The DNA of the CDR3 is TGTGCCAGCAGCCACGGGTCCGGGGAGCTGTTTTTT. Amino acid sequence: CASSHGSGELFF.

The chain is built from TRBV7-2 and TRBJ2-7, with TRBD1 as a possible D gene (6 bases). The CDR3 has 14 amino acids. V lost 6 bases to trimming and J lost 4 bases, with 16 bases between them. Germline V gives CDR1 SGHTA, CDR2 FQGNSA. CDR3 region: CASSPQQGSYEQYF. CDR3 sequence (DNA): TGTGCCAGCAGTCCACAACAGGGTTCGTACGAGCAGTACTTC.

The chain combines TRBV5-1 with TRBJ1-2; no clear D gene. The CDR3 runs to 14 residues. The germline V gene encodes CDR1 SGHRS and CDR2 YFSETQ. Trimming left V 0 bases short and J 0 bases short, with 6 bases between. The CDR3 sequence is CASSLERANYGYTF. CDR3 nucleotide sequence: TGCGCCAGCAGCTTGGAAAGAGCTAACTATGGCTACACCTTC.

The V call is TRBV28, the J call TRBJ2-3; D is unclear. Germline CDR1 MDHEN, CDR2 SYDVKM. This CDR3 is 12 amino acids long. Deletions cut 4 bases from V and 2 bases from J, with 4 bases between. CDR3 sequence reads: CASSYSTDTQYF. The CDR3 bases are TGTGCCAGCAGTTACTCCACAGATACGCAGTATTTT.

The V and J genes are TRBV4-3 and TRBJ1-2, with D possibly TRBD1 on 6 matching bases. This CDR3 comprises 15 residues. Germline CDR1 LGHNA, CDR2 YSLEER. The V end was cut by 0 bases, the J end by 5 bases, with 13 bases between. This chain's CDR3 is CASSQDMDSHYGYTF. The CDR3, as DNA: TGCGCCAGCAGCCAAGATATGGACAGCCATTATGGCTACACCTTC.

The CDR3 coding sequence is TGCGCCAGCAGCCAAGGGAGGGGTTCACCCCTCCACTTT. As protein: CASSQGRGSPLHF. V is TRBV4-1 and J is TRBJ1-6, with a tentative D call TRBD1 (5 bases). Germline V lookup: CDR1 MGHRA, CDR2 YSYEKL. There are 13 residues in the CDR3. Deletions cut 1 base from V and 9 bases from J, with 7 bases between.

The count of this clone is one. CDR3 in amino acids: CASSWDRGSEKLFF. DNA of the CDR3: TGTGCCAGCAGCTGGGACAGGGGATCCGAAAAACTGTTTTTT. This chain connects TRBV5-6 to TRBJ1-4; 10 bases map to TRBD1. Germline V gene lookup returns CDR1 SGHDT and CDR2 YYEEEE. The CDR3 sequence is 14 residues long. The J segment lost 8 bases and the V segment lost 3 bases, leaving 4 bases of the junction unmatched.

This clone has a handful of counts. This chain uses TRBV11-2 with TRBJ1-5; TRBD1 matches 8 bases. This CDR3 region has 15 residues. CDR1 and CDR2 from the germline V gene are SGHAT and FQNNGV. V gave up 5 bases and J gave up 7 bases; unmatched junction bases: 10. Written as DNA, the CDR3 is TGTGCCAGCAGCCCAGGCCCAGGGGGCGGACAGCCCCAGCATTTT. Translated: CASSPGPGGGQPQHF.

This chain links TRBV19 with TRBJ2-7, with a possible D match to TRBD1 (6 bases). The germline V gene has CDR1 LNHDA and CDR2 SQIVND (reference sequence). Trimming took 4 bases from V and 1 from J, leaving 11 bases between them. This CDR3 is 14 amino acids long. CDR3 sequence (DNA): TGTGCCAGTAGTACCCCGACAGGTTCCTACGAGCAGTACTTC. Translating gives CASSTPTGSYEQYF.

The chain links TRBV6-5 to TRBJ2-7; D is unresolved. Per germline, CDR1 MNHEY and CDR2 SVGAGI. V lost 2 bases, J lost 2 bases, and 10 bases lay in between. The CDR3 covers 14 residues. CDR3 coding DNA: TGTGCCAGCAGTTACGCGTCGGGTACCTACGAGCAGTACTTC. Translation gives CASSYASGTYEQYF.

V gene TRBV4-2 combines with J gene TRBJ1-2, with 10 bases identical to TRBD1. This CDR3 contains 16 residues. Germline assignment: CDR1 LGHNA and CDR2 YNFKEQ. The trim removed 4 bases at V and 2 bases at J, leaving 7 bases unmatched. In DNA form, the CDR3 reads TGTGCCAGCAGCCTCGGTCGGGGACAGGGGAACTATGGCTACACCTTC. Translation gives CASSLGRGQGNYGYTF.

The chain couples TRBV18 to TRBJ2-5; D is undetermined. V lost 5 bases and J lost 9, with 13 bases in between. Per germline, CDR1 KGHSH and CDR2 LQKENI. The CDR3 is 12 residues long. DNA of the CDR3: TGTGCCAGCTCAATACCCCCAACGGCCCAGTACTTC. Amino acid sequence: CASSIPPTAQYF.

This clone was recorded a few times. The V gene is TRBV4-2, the J gene TRBJ2-3; the match to TRBD2 covers 12 bases. With 3 bases clipped from V and 4 bases from J, the junction kept 11 bases outside the gene matches. This CDR3 comprises 18 residues. Germline loops: CDR1 LGHNA, CDR2 YNFKEQ. The CDR3: CASSHQLAGGGSADTQYF. CDR3 nucleotides: TGTGCCAGCAGCCATCAACTAGCGGGGGGCGGGTCTGCAGATACGCAGTATTTT.

This clone came up once. The chain has TRBV7-2 and TRBJ2-7, with D possibly being TRBD1 (5 bases). V lost 5 bases, J lost 6 bases, and 14 bases lay in between. Germline assignment: CDR1 SGHTA and CDR2 FQGNSA. This CDR3 spans 13 amino acids. CDR3 in amino acids: CASSPKGQGEQYF. CDR3 nucleotide sequence: TGTGCCAGCAGCCCGAAGGGGCAGGGCGAGCAGTACTTC.

This chain links TRBV5-6 with TRBJ2-7; 12 bases are shared with TRBD2. Germline V lookup: CDR1 SGHDT, CDR2 YYEEEE. The CDR3 runs 18 residues. The ends lost 4 bases at V and 3 bases at J; junction bases unmatched: 14. CDR3 sequence: CASSPDRIGLAGNYEQYF. In DNA form, the CDR3 reads TGTGCCAGCAGCCCGGACAGGATCGGACTAGCGGGAAACTACGAGCAGTACTTC.

This chain joins TRBV5-1 and TRBJ1-1; D uncertain. V lost 7 bases to trimming and J lost 1 base, with 11 bases between them. The CDR3 loop spans 13 amino acids. CDR1 and CDR2 (germline): SGHRS, YFSETQ. The CDR3 nucleotides read TGCGCCAGCGGGCGGGTGGAGAACACTGAAGCTTTCTTT. Translated: CASGRVENTEAFF.

This chain joins TRBV7-6 and TRBJ2-5, with TRBD2 matching over 11 bases. Trimming cost V 1 base and J 7 bases; bases outside gene matches: 5. CDR1 is SGHVS, CDR2 FNYEAQ, per germline. The CDR3 loop spans 15 amino acids. CDR3 nucleotides: TGTGCCAGCAGCTTAGGACTAGCGGGGAGCGGGACCCAGTACTTC. It encodes CASSLGLAGSGTQYF.

The rearrangement uses TRBV20-1 and TRBJ2-1; 8 nucleotides match TRBD1. Germline loops: CDR1 DFQATT, CDR2 SNEGSKA (reference sequence). The CDR3 covers 14 residues. V gave up 3 bases and J gave up 7 bases; unmatched junction bases: 8. CDR3 sequence (DNA): TGCAGTGCTAGTGTGAGGACAGGGAGGAATGAGCAGTTCTTC. This encodes CSASVRTGRNEQFF.

The rearrangement joins TRBV7-2 to TRBJ2-5; 14 nucleotides line up with TRBD2. Per the germline V gene, CDR1 is SGHTA and CDR2 is FQGNSA. The V segment lost 5 bases and the J segment 6 bases; nucleotides outside the gene matches: 14. The CDR3 totals 18 residues. In DNA form, the CDR3 reads TGTGCCAGCAGCCAATACCCGGGACTAGCGGGGGTTGGGAAGACCCAGTACTTC. Its protein product is CASSQYPGLAGVGKTQYF. The whole variable domain, remainder taken from reference TRBV7-2 and TRBJ2-5, is GAGVSQSPSNKVTEKGKDVELRCDPISGHTALYWYRQSLGQGLEFLIYFQGNSAPDKSGLPSDRFSAERTGGSVSTLTIQRTQQEDSAVYLCASSQYPGLAGVGKTQYFGPGTRLLVL.

The chain uses TRBV7-2 and TRBJ2-2; TRBD2 matches 8 bases. The CDR3 runs to 18 residues. Trimming at V came to 0 bases and at J to 7 bases, leaving 13 bases not matched to a gene. CDR1 and CDR2 (germline): SGHTA, FQGNSA. CDR3: CASSLAPLSGGLVGELFF. Here the CDR3 DNA reads TGTGCCAGCAGCTTAGCGCCCTTATCGGGGGGGCTGGTCGGGGAGCTGTTTTTT.

This rearrangement joins TRBV5-1 to TRBJ2-3, with D perhaps TRBD2 (6 bases). The germline V and J ends were trimmed by 6 bases and 0 bases, with 11 bases remaining between them. The CDR3 runs to 14 residues. Germline V lookup: CDR1 SGHRS, CDR2 YFSETQ. CDR3 amino acids: CASTAGPSTDTQYF. CDR3 DNA: TGCGCCAGCACGGCGGGACCGAGCACAGATACGCAGTATTTT.

V is TRBV12-3 or TRBV12-4 and J is TRBJ1-1, with TRBD1 matching 7 bases. Trimming removed 5 bases from V and 1 base from J; junction bases left unmatched: 1. This CDR3 spans 13 amino acids. As DNA, the CDR3 is TGTGCCAGCAGTAGACAGGGGAACACTGAAGCTTTCTTT. This codes for CASSRQGNTEAFF.

CDR3: CASSPDRDNGYTF. In nucleotides, the CDR3 is TGTGCCAGCTCCCCCGACAGGGACAATGGCTACACCTTC. The chain has TRBV18 and TRBJ1-2, with 7 bases lining up with TRBD1. CDR1 is KGHSH and CDR2 is LQKENI in the germline V gene. The CDR3 runs 13 residues. J was trimmed by 6 bases and V by 6 bases; bases with no gene match: 7. The entire variable domain, with the rest obtained from reference TRBV18 and TRBJ1-2, is as follows: NAGVMQNPRHLVRRRGQEARLRCSPMKGHSHVYWYRQLPEEGLKFMVYLQKENIIDESGMPKERFSAEFPKEGPSILRIQQVVRGDSAAYFCASSPDRDNGYTFGSGTRLTVV.

This clone was picked up a small number of times. This chain links TRBV15 with TRBJ1-3, with 8 nucleotides matching TRBD1. This CDR3 spans 14 amino acids. The germline gives CDR1 LNHNV, CDR2 YYDKDF (reference sequence). The V and J ends lost 5 bases and 3 bases, in that order; junction bases with no gene match: 3. The CDR3 DNA follows: TGTGCCACCAGCTTCAGGGGGCTTGGAAACACCATATATTTT. Amino acids: CATSFRGLGNTIYF. Combining the CDR3 with reference TRBV15 and TRBJ1-3 gives the whole variable domain DAMVIQNPRYQVTQFGKPVTLSCSQTLNHNVMYWYQQKSSQAPKLLFHYYDKDFNNEADTPDNFQSRRPNTSFCFLDIRSPGLGDTAMYLCATSFRGLGNTIYFGEGSWLTVV.